This TCR beta chain was sequenced for a study of blood T cell repertoires in COVID-19. Two consecutive negative NP/OP PCR tests, clearance, or resolved symptoms defined Cohort 3 recovery. Trimming took 6 bases from V and 11 from J, leaving 14 bases between them. Germline loops: CDR1 MNHEY, CDR2 SVGAGI. CDR3 length equals 13 residues. Repertoires were generated with immunoSEQ multiplex PCR, while TCRdb's copy carries only in-frame clones and drops some. This sample has about 370,000 clones, with 80% to 90% found just once. The sequence was obtained from a man between 18 and 35 years old who had recovered from COVID-19. Sequencing input: PBMCs or T cells enriched from blood (not recorded which). This sequence joins TRBV6-5 and TRBJ1-6; D perhaps matches TRBD1 (5 bases). CDR3 in amino acids: CASSNRQSAPLHF. The CDR3 DNA is TGTGCCAGCAGCAATCGACAGTCCGCACCCCTCCACTTT.